This T cell receptor (beta chain) stems from a study of shared clonotypes between healthy human individuals. Germline values: CDR1 LGHNA, CDR2 YNFKEQ. The CDR3 is 17 residues long. Trimming took off 0 bases at V and 0 bases at J, with 14 bases between the two ends. Clones were sequenced by immunoSEQ multiplex PCR, and TCRdb holds only the in-frame ones, with some missing. The profile shows over 850,000 clones, approximately 80% of them singletons. The table lists this clone with a count of one. Input material: memory CD4+ T cells from PBMCs. Described subset: CD45RA-negative fraction. The sequence was collected from a man between 18 and 35 years old in good health. Some clones in this sample may be carry-over from other donors' samples. The V call is TRBV4-2, the J call TRBJ1-1, with D possibly TRBD1 on 5 matching bases. CDR3 bases: TGTGCCAGCAGCCAAGACTCCCTAGACAGAATGAACACTGAAGCTTTCTTT. Translating gives CASSQDSLDRMNTEAFF.